The subject of this entry is one TCR beta chain. Its antigen remains unknown. Notes on the study in general: Tumor memory CD4+ T cell TCR gene usage was found to cluster with blood and lymph node memory CD4+ cells and with lymph node naive CD4+ cells. Tumor Tregs overlapped most with tumor, then blood, naive CD4+ cells.

Semi-nested PCR with Nested Universal Primer A followed constant-region reverse priming of full-length variable regions. TCRdb called the 5' RACE reads again in MiXCR, with one record for every CDR3 protein. The sample carries around 11,000 distinct CDR3 sequences, under 35% recorded once. Tregs were sorted as CD4+CD25+CD127-/low cells. The V end was cut by 0 bases, the J end by 0 bases, with 13 bases between. The CDR3 spans 16 residues. In germline, CDR1 is SGHKS, CDR2 YYEKEE (reference sequence). The chain is built from TRBV5-5 and TRBJ2-7; TRBD1 or TRBD2 may be the D gene (5 bases each). This receptor was taken from a female donor with breast cancer. Sequencing was done on a sample of Tregs sorted from a lymph node. The CDR3 sequence: CASSLAGGTSSYEQYF. The CDR3 DNA reads TGTGCCAGCAGCTTGGCCGGTGGGACCAGCTCCTACGAGCAGTACTTC.